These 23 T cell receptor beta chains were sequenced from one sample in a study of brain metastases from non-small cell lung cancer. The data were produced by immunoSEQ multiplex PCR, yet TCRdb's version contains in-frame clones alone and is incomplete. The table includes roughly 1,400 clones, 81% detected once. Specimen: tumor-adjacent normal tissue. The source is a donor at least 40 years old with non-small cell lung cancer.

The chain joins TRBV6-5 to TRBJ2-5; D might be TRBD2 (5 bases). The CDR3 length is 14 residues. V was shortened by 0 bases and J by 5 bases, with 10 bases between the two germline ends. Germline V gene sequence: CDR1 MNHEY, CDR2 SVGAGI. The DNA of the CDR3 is TGTGCCAGCAGTTACTCTGCGGGCCGGGAGACCCAGTACTTC. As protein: CASSYSAGRETQYF.

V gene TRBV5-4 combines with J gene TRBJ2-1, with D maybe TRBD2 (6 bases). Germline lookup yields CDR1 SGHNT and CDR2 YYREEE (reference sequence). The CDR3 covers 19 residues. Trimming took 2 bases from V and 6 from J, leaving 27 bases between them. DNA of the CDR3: TGTGCCAGCAGCTTCCTGGTGCGACTGACGGGAGAGGGAGGCAATGAGCAGTTCTTC. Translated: CASSFLVRLTGEGGNEQFF. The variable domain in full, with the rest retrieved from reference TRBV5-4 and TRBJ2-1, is ETGVTQSPTHLIKTRGQQVTLRCSSQSGHNTVSWYQQALGQGPQFIFQYYREEENGRGNFPPRFSGLQFPNYSSELNVNALELDDSALYLCASSFLVRLTGEGGNEQFFGPGTRLTVL.

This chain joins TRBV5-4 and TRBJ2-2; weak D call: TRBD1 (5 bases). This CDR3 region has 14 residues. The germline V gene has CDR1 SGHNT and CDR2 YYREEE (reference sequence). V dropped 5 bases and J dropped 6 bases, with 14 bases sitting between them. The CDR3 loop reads CASSSGAVAGELFF. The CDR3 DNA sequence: TGTGCCAGCAGTTCTGGGGCAGTCGCCGGGGAGCTGTTTTTT.

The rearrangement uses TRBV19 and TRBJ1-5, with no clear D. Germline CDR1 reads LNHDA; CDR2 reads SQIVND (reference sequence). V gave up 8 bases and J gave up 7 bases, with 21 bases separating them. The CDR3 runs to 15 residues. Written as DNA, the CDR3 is TGTGCCAGTGGATTGAACAACAGAGTTAGGCAGCCCCAGCATTTT. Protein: CASGLNNRVRQPQHF.

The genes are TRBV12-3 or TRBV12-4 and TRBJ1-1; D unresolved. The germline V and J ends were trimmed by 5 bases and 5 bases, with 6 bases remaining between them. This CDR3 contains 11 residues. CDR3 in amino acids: CASSSTTEAFF. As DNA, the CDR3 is TGTGCCAGCAGTAGTACGACTGAAGCTTTCTTT.

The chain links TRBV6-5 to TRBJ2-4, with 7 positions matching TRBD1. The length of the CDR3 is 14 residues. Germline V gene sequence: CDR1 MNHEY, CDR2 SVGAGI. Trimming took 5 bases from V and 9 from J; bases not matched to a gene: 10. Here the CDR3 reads CASSNRGGEVIQYF. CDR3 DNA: TGTGCCAGCAGTAACAGGGGTGGGGAAGTCATTCAGTACTTC.

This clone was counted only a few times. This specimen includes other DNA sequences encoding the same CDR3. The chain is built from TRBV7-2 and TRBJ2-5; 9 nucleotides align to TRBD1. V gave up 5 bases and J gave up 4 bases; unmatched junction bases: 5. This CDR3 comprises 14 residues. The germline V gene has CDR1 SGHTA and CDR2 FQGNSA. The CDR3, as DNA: TGTGCCAGCAGCCGGGACAGGGACGGAGAGACCCAGTACTTC. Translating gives CASSRDRDGETQYF.

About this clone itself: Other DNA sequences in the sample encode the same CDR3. The CDR3 loop reads CASSTQNRGEQYF. Here the CDR3 DNA reads TGTGCCAGTAGTACCCAAAATCGAGGAGAGCAGTACTTC. The chain is built from TRBV19 and TRBJ2-7; no clear D. The CDR3 is 13 amino acids. V lost 4 bases to trimming and J lost 7 bases, with 14 bases between them. CDR1 LNHDA and CDR2 SQIVND come from the germline V gene (reference sequence).

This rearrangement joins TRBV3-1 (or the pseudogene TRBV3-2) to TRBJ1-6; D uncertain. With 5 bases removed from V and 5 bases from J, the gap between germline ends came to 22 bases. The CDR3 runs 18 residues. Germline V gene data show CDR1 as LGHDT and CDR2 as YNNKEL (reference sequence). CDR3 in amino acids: CASSWARPIIHHNSPLHF. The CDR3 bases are TGTGCCAGCAGCTGGGCGCGTCCCATCATACATCATAATTCACCCCTCCACTTT.

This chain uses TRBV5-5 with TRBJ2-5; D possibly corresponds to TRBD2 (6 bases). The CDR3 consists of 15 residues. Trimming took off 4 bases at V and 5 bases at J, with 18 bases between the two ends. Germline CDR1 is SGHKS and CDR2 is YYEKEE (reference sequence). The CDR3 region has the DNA TGTGCCAGCAGCGCCATAACGGGAGCGTCGGAGACCCAGTACTTC. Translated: CASSAITGASETQYF.

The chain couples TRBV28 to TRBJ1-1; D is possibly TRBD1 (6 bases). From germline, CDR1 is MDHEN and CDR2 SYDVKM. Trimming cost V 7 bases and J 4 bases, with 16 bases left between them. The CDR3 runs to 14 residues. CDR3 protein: CASISTGIGTEAFF. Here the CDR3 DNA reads TGTGCCAGCATCTCCACAGGGATTGGCACTGAAGCTTTCTTT.

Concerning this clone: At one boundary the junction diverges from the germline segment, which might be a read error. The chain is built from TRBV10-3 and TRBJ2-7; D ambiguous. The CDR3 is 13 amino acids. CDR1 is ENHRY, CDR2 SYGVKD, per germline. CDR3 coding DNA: TGTGCCATCAGCCATAGTCAGAGCTACGAGCAGTATTTC. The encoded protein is CAISHSQSYEQYF.

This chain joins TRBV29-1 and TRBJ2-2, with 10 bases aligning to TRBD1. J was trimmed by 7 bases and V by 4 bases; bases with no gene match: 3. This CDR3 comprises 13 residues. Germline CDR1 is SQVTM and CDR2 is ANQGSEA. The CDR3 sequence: CSVGTGGSGELFF. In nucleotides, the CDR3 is TGCAGCGTTGGGACAGGGGGGAGCGGGGAGCTGTTTTTT.

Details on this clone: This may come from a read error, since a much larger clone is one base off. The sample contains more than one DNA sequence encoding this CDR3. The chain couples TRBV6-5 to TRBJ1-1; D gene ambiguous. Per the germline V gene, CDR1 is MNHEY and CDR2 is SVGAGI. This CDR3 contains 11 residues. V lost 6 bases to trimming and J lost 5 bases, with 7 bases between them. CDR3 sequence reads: CASSEETEAFF. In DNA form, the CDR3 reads TGTGCCAGCAGCGAGGAAACTGAAGCTTTCTTT.

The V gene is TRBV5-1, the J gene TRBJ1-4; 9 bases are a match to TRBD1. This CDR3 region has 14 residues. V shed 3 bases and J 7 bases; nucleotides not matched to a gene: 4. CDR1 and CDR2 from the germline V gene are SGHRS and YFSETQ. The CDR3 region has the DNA TGCGCCAGCAGCTCACAGGGGGCGCGTGAAAAACTGTTTTTT. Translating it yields CASSSQGAREKLFF.

Written as DNA, the CDR3 is TGTGCCAGCAGTGAAGGGGGAGAGGATACGCAGTATTTT. This gives the protein CASSEGGEDTQYF. The chain joins TRBV2 to TRBJ2-3; possibly TRBD2 for D (5 bases). The CDR3 is 13 residues long. Trimming took 1 base from V and 6 from J, leaving 8 bases between them. From germline, CDR1 is SNHLY and CDR2 FYNNEI.

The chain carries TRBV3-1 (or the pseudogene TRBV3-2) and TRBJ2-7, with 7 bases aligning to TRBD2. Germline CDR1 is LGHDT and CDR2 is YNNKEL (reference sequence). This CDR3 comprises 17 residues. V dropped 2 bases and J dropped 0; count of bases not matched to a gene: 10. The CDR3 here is CASSQPLGGRSSYEQYF. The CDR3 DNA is TGTGCCAGCAGCCAACCTCTTGGCGGGAGAAGCTCCTACGAGCAGTACTTC.

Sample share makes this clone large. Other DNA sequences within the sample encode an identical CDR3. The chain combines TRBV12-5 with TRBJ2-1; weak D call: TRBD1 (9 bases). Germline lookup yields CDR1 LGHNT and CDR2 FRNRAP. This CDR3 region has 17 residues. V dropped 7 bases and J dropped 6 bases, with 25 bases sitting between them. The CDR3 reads CASVDRGGAGVRNEQFF. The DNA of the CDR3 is TGTGCTAGTGTAGACAGGGGGGGAGCGGGAGTGCGCAATGAGCAGTTCTTC.

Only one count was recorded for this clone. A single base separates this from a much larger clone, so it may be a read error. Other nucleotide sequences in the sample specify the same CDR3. The CDR3 here is CASSGQGGNQPQHF. The CDR3 nucleotides are TGTGCCAGCAGCGGACAGGGGGGCAATCAGCCCCAGCATTTT. The genes are TRBV9 and TRBJ1-5; 9 bases map to TRBD1. The CDR3 covers 14 residues. CDR1 and CDR2 from the germline V gene are SGDLS and YYNGEE. Trimming removed 3 bases from V and 2 bases from J; junction bases left unmatched: 0. The entire variable domain, with the rest obtained from reference TRBV9 and TRBJ1-5, is as follows: DSGVTQTPKHLITATGQRVTLRCSPRSGDLSVYWYQQSLDQGLQFLIQYYNGEERAKGNILERFSAQQFPDLHSELNLSSLELGDSALYFCASSGQGGNQPQHFGDGTRLSIL.

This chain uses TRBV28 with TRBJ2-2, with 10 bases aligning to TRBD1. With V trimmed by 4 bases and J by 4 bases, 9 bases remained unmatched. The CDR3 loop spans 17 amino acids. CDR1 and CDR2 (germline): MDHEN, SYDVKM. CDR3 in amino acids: CASSSGTGEFGTGELFF. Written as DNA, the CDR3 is TGTGCCAGCAGTTCCGGGACAGGGGAGTTTGGCACCGGGGAGCTGTTTTTT.

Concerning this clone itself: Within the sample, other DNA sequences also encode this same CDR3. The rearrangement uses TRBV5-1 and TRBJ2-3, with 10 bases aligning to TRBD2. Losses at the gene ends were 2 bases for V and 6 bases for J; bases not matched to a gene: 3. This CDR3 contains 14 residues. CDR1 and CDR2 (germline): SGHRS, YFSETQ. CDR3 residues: CASSLSGRADTQYF. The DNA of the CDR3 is TGCGCCAGCAGCTTAAGCGGGAGGGCGGATACGCAGTATTTT.

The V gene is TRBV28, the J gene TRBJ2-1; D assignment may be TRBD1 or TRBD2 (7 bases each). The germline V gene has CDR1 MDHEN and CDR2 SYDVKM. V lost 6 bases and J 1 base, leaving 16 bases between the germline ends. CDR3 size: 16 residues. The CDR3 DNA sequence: TGTGCCAGCAGCCCTGGTCAGGGGGGGTCCTACAATGAGCAGTTCTTC. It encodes CASSPGQGGSYNEQFF.

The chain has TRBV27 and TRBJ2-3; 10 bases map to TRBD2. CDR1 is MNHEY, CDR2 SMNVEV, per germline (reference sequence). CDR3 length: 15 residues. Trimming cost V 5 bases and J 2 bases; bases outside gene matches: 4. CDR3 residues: CASSPGTSATDTQYF. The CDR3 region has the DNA TGTGCCAGCAGTCCCGGGACTAGCGCCACAGATACGCAGTATTTT.